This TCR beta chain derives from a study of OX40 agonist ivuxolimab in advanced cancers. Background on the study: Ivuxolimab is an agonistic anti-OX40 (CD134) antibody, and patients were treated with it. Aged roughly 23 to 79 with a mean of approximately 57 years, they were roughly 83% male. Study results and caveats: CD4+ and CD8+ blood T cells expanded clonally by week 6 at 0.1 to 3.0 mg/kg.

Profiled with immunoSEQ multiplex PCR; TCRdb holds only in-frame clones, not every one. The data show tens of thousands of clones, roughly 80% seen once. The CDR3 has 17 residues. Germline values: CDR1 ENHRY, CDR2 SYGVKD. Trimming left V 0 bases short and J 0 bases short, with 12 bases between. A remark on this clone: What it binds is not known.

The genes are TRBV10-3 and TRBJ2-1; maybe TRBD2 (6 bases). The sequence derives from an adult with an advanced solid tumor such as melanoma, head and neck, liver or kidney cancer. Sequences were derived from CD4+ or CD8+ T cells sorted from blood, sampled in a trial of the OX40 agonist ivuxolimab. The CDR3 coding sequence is TGTGCCATCAGTGAGTCGGGGCGGGGACGCTCCTACAATGAGCAGTTCTTC. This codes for CAISESGRGRSYNEQFF.